Following are 12 T cell receptor beta chains from one sample sequenced in a study of OX40 agonist ivuxolimab in advanced cancers. Here immunoSEQ multiplex PCR was the method, and the copy in TCRdb shows in-frame clones only, minus some. The repertoire consists of 66,000 or so clones, with 77% occurring once and the leading ten covering roughly 1.5%. The specimen comprised CD4+ or CD8+ T cells sorted from blood, sampled in a trial of the OX40 agonist ivuxolimab. Source of these receptors: an adult with an advanced solid tumor such as melanoma, head and neck, liver or kidney cancer.

J is TRBJ2-7 and V is TRBV5-4; D call uncertain. The V and J ends lost 4 bases and 0 bases respectively, with 8 bases between them. The V gene's germline CDR1 is SGHNT and CDR2 YYREEE (reference sequence). The CDR3 has 13 residues. The CDR3 is CASSAQSSYEQYF. In DNA, the CDR3 is TGTGCCAGCAGCGCACAGAGCTCCTACGAGCAGTACTTC. The full variable domain, completed using reference TRBV5-4 and TRBJ2-7, is ETGVTQSPTHLIKTRGQQVTLRCSSQSGHNTVSWYQQALGQGPQFIFQYYREEENGRGNFPPRFSGLQFPNYSSELNVNALELDDSALYLCASSAQSSYEQYFGPGTRLTVT.

The rearrangement links TRBV5-1 to TRBJ1-1; TRBD1 matches 8 bases. This CDR3 region has 15 residues. The J segment lost 0 bases and the V segment lost 3 bases, leaving 4 bases of the junction unmatched. Germline loops: CDR1 SGHRS, CDR2 YFSETQ. The chain's CDR3 is CASSYQGAVNTEAFF. CDR3 nucleotides: TGCGCCAGCAGCTACCAGGGGGCTGTGAACACTGAAGCTTTCTTT.

The chain joins TRBV10-3 to TRBJ1-2; D may be TRBD1 (6 bases). The CDR3 extends over 14 amino acids. Germline CDR1 reads ENHRY; CDR2 reads SYGVKD. The V end lost 2 bases, the J end lost 6 bases, and 13 bases lay between the germline ends. The CDR3: CAISEGGARNGYTF. In DNA, the CDR3 is TGTGCCATCAGTGAGGGGGGCGCAAGGAATGGCTACACCTTC.

Notes on this clone: Other DNA sequences in this sample translate to the same CDR3. J is TRBJ2-3 and V is TRBV20-1; D is unclear. The CDR3 loop spans 11 amino acids. Trimming took off 3 bases at V and 2 bases at J, with 3 bases between the two ends. The germline gives CDR1 DFQATT, CDR2 SNEGSKA (reference sequence). The CDR3 protein is CSASVTDTQYF. In DNA, the CDR3 is TGCAGTGCTAGTGTCACAGATACGCAGTATTTT.

The V call is TRBV5-1, the J call TRBJ1-1; 9 bases are shared with TRBD1. V was clipped by 4 bases and J by 0 bases; unmatched bases: 7. There are 16 residues in the CDR3. Germline assignment: CDR1 SGHRS and CDR2 YFSETQ. The CDR3 region has the DNA TGCGCCAGCAGCCCCGGACAGGGGATGATGAACACTGAAGCTTTCTTT. Translated: CASSPGQGMMNTEAFF. The complete variable domain, with remaining parts taken from reference TRBV5-1 and TRBJ1-1, reads KAGVTQTPRYLIKTRGQQVTLSCSPISGHRSVSWYQQTPGQGLQFLFEYFSETQRNKGNFPGRFSGRQFSNSRSEMNVSTLELGDSALYLCASSPGQGMMNTEAFFGQGTRLTVV.

The CDR3 DNA sequence: TGTGCCAGCAGCGTAGGTCTAGCGAAGGACGAGCAGTACTTC. It translates to CASSVGLAKDEQYF. This chain connects TRBV9 to TRBJ2-7; TRBD2 might be the D (6 bases). CDR3 size: 14 residues. The V gene lost 0 bases and the J gene lost 5 bases, with 12 bases spanning the gap. Germline CDR1 SGDLS, CDR2 YYNGEE.

V usage is TRBV4-2 and J usage is TRBJ2-7, with D perhaps given as TRBD1 or TRBD2 (5 bases each). The CDR3 totals 16 residues. Trimming took off 2 bases at V and 0 bases at J, with 14 bases between the two ends. Per the germline V gene, CDR1 is LGHNA and CDR2 is YNFKEQ. DNA of the CDR3: TGTGCCAGCAGCCAACCTAACCGGGACCGCTCCTACGAGCAGTACTTC. Its protein product is CASSQPNRDRSYEQYF.

The chain couples TRBV30 to TRBJ2-7; no clear D gene. Trimming took 2 bases from V and 4 from J, leaving 6 bases between them. Germline-derived CDR1 and CDR2 are GTSNPN and SVGIG (reference sequence). This CDR3 contains 11 residues. In DNA form, the CDR3 reads TGTGCCTGGAGTTCCCCATACGAGCAGTACTTC. Protein sequence: CAWSSPYEQYF.

The V call is TRBV21-1, the J call TRBJ2-3; the table's D call TRBD2 went unverified against the DNA. TRBV21-1 is a known pseudogene. The CDR3 is 17 amino acids. CDR3 loop: CASSKFRPSGDTDTQYF. CDR3 DNA sequence: TGTGCCAGCAGCAAATTTCGCCCTAGCGGGGACACAGATACGCAGTATTTT.

The genes are TRBV27 and TRBJ1-4; D gene unclear. V shed 5 bases and J shed 7 bases, with 11 bases lying between them. The CDR3 runs 13 residues. Per the germline V gene, CDR1 is MNHEY and CDR2 is SMNVEV (reference sequence). CDR3 DNA: TGTGCCAGCAGTCCCCGGAGAGGTGAAAAACTGTTTTTT. This encodes CASSPRRGEKLFF.

The V and J genes are TRBV5-1 and TRBJ1-1; D uncertain. Trimming cost V 4 bases and J 0 bases, with 7 bases left between them. The CDR3 has 13 residues. Germline CDR1 and CDR2: SGHRS and YFSETQ. The CDR3 is CASSPSVNTEAFF. CDR3 DNA sequence: TGCGCCAGCAGCCCCTCAGTGAACACTGAAGCTTTCTTT.

The V call is TRBV5-1, the J call TRBJ1-2; 10 positions match TRBD1. In germline, CDR1 is SGHRS, CDR2 YFSETQ. The CDR3 totals 17 residues. V shed 10 bases, J shed 3 bases, and the junction held 18 bases outside the gene matches. The DNA of the CDR3 is TGCGCCTCTAAAAGGGAGACAGGGGGCTACCAATACTATGGCTACACCTTC. It translates to CASKRETGGYQYYGYTF. The variable domain in full, completed from reference TRBV5-1 and TRBJ1-2, reads KAGVTQTPRYLIKTRGQQVTLSCSPISGHRSVSWYQQTPGQGLQFLFEYFSETQRNKGNFPGRFSGRQFSNSRSEMNVSTLELGDSALYLCASKRETGGYQYYGYTFGSGTRLTVV.